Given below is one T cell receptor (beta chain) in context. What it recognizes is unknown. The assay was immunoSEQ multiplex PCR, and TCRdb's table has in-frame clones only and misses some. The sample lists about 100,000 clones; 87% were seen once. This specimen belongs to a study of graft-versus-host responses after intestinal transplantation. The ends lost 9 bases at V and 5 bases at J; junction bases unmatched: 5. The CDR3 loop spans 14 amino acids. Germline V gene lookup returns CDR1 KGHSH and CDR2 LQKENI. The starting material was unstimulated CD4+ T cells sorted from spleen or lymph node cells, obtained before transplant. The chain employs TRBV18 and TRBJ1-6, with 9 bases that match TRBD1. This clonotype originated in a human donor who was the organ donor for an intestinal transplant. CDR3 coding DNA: TGTGCCAGTAGACAGGGGGGCGATAATTCACCCCTCCACTTT. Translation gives CASRQGGDNSPLHF.